The following is a T cell receptor (beta chain) sequence with its context. The table lists this clonotype with many counts. Which antigen it targets is not known. No quality values exist for individual bases; no much larger clone is one base distant. Amplification of TCR beta CDR3 regions was carried out from RNA transcripts. The first round of RT-PCR for the TCR CDR3 was performed with the HTBI primer set and the Qiagen OneStep RT-PCR kit. The libraries were constructed in a second round of multiplex PCR and then size-selected and purified. Libraries were sequenced paired-end with 100 bp reads on an Illumina HiSeq2000. The source study handled its data this way. SOAPnuke was used to process the raw data, removing reads that contained adapters or uncalled bases, had a mean Phred below 15, or lacked an exact match to the constant primer or identifier. COPE v1.2.5 was used to merge the high-quality paired reads, and each unique nucleotide sequence was defined as a clonotype. MiTCR v1.1 was used to align clonotypes to the IMGT TRBV, TRBD and TRBJ reference segments. The analysis included only V-J combinations with a frequency above 0.0001, which together covered 99% to 99.2% of the repertoires. A TCS score was defined as the ratio of F50 (clonal expansion) to E x V (chaos), with BLOSUM62-based TCRdist applied between CDR3 peptides within each V-J. Welch's t-statistics and random forest reduced roughly 540 V-J features to 13, which were used in a naive Bayes classifier (R e1071). The public sequencing data were trimmed at Q25 with fastp and processed into clonotypes with MiXCR by TCRdb, which kept only in-frame beta chains. Rows are combined by CDR3 protein, so each entry shows the most common genes and DNA. These V and J calls are TCRdb output, not the study's own analysis. In all, the sample holds about 550,000 distinct CDR3 sequences, and 20% to 25% of those were seen once. The leading ten clones occupy roughly 29% of the sample.

These data originate in a study of T cells in Graves' hyperthyroidism and ophthalmopathy (dated by TCRdb to the late 2010s). As for the study more broadly: Peripheral blood was collected at initial diagnosis, before any treatment. To identify distinguishing TCR V-J signatures, a discovery cohort of around 100 patients was used, comprising 40 to 45 with Graves' ophthalmopathy and around 57 with stable Graves' hyperthyroidism. Prospective prediction of ophthalmopathy was tested in an independent validation cohort of 18 to 20 hyperthyroidism patients and approximately 17 patients who later progressed to ophthalmopathy. The 90 or so discovery patients were randomly split 7:3 into training and test sets. The study also compared thyroid tissue and blood T-cell repertoires from five or six Graves' hyperthyroidism patients. Once sampling was done, hyperthyroidism patients were given methimazole at a starting dose of 30 mg daily, whereas ophthalmopathy patients were given high-dose intravenous methylprednisolone. TCR Vbeta CDR3 sequencing of 130 to 150 peripheral blood samples (about 45 ophthalmopathy, about 80 hyperthyroidism and 17 progressor patients) is reported in the paper.

Looking up the germline V gene (reference sequence) yields CDR1 SEHNR and CDR2 FQNEAQ. V is shortened by 5 bases, J by 1 base, and the region joining them spans 8 bases. CDR3 length: 13 amino acids, cysteine to phenylalanine. This entry keeps only the CDR3 DNA: 39 bases, framed from base 1. Stable Graves' hyperthyroidism was defined as no progression to ophthalmopathy during 18 months of follow-up. Hyperthyroidism patients were newly diagnosed, had a disease duration of under 2 months, and were aged 18 to 65 years. Any patient with an uncontrolled infection, another autoimmune disease, pregnancy or lactation was excluded. Clinical symptoms, serum thyroxine and TRAb, thyroid ultrasound, and orbital computed tomography formed the basis for the diagnoses. PBMCs were separated from around 9.1 ml of fresh peripheral blood using Ficoll-Paque density gradient centrifugation. Total RNA was extracted using Trizol reagent, and RNA quality was assessed on an Agilent 2100 Bioanalyzer.

The paper's findings and limits, for the study overall: Blood samples also contained most of the expanded thyroid clonotypes (frequency above 0.001), which suggests that blood repertoires may reflect thyroid immune responses. In cross-validation, a model built on a 13 V-J signature told ophthalmopathy apart from stable hyperthyroidism with approximately 90% sensitivity and approximately 81% specificity, and in testing the same model reached 80%/75%. During validation, the model predicted progression to ophthalmopathy a median of approximately six months ahead of onset, with more than 55% sensitivity and 72.22% specificity. No statistical method was used to fix the sample size in advance, and group allocation was not hidden from the investigators.

The sample consisted of blood. The rearrangement joined TRBV7-9 to TRBJ1-1, with the identity of the D gene unclear. This sequence originates from a man younger than 30 with Graves' hyperthyroidism. Read as DNA, the sequence is TGTGCCAGCAGCCCCACCTGGAACACTGAAGCTTTCTTT. Translated, this gives CASSPTWNTEAFF.